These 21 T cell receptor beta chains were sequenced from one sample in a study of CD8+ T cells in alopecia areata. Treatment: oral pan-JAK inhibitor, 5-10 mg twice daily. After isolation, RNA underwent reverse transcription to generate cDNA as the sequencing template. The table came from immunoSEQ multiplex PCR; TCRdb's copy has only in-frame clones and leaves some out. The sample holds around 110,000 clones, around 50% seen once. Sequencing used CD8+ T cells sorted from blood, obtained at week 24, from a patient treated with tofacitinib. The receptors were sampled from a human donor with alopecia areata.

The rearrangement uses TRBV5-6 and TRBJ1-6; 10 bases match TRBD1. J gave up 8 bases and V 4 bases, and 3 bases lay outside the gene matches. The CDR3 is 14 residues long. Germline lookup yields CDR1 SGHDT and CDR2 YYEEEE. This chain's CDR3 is CASSGTGEYSPLHF. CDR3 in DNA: TGTGCCAGCAGCGGGACAGGGGAGTATTCACCCCTCCACTTT.

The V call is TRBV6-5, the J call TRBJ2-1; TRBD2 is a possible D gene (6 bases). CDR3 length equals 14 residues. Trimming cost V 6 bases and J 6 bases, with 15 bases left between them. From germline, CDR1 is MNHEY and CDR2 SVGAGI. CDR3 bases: TGTGCCAGCAGCCCCGGGGGAGAGGGCAATGAGCAGTTCTTC. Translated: CASSPGGEGNEQFF.

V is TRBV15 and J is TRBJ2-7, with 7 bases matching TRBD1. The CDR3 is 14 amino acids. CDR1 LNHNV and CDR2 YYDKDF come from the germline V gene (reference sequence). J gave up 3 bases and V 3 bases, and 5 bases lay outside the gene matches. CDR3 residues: CATSSYSGGYEQYF. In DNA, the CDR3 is TGTGCCACCAGCAGCTACTCAGGGGGCTACGAGCAGTACTTC.

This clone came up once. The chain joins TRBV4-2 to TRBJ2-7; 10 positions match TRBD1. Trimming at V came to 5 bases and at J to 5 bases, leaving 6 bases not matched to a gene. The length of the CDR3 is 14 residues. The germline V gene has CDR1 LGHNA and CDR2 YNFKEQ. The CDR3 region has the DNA TGTGCCAGCAGCTTGGCAGGACAGGGGGACGAGCAGTACTTC. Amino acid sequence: CASSLAGQGDEQYF.

The CDR3 loop reads CASSERMAEAFF. The CDR3 nucleotides are TGTGCCAGCAGTGAGCGTATGGCTGAAGCTTTCTTT. The chain carries TRBV2 and TRBJ1-1, with no clear D. The CDR3 loop spans 12 amino acids. CDR1 SNHLY and CDR2 FYNNEI come from the germline V gene. Trimming pared 3 bases from V and 6 bases from J, leaving 8 bases between.

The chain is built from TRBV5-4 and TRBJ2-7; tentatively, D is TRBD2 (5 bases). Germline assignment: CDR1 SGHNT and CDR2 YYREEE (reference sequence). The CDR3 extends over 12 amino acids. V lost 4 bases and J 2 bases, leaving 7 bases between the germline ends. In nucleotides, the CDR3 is TGTGCCAGCAGCCGGGATGCCTACGAGCAGTACTTC. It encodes CASSRDAYEQYF.

As DNA, the CDR3 is TGTGCCAGCATCGCAGTTCCCTCCTATGGCTACACCTTC. Translated, it gives CASIAVPSYGYTF. This chain connects TRBV7-9 to TRBJ1-2; D unresolved. Germline V gives CDR1 SEHNR, CDR2 FQNEAQ (reference sequence). V shed 7 bases and J shed 4 bases, with 13 bases lying between them. This CDR3 region has 13 residues.

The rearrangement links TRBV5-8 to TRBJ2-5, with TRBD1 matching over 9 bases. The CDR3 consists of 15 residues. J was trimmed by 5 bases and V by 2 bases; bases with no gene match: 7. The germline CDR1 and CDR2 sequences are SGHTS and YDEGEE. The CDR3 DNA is TGTGCCAGCAGCTTAAACAGGGGGCTAGGGGAGACCCAGTACTTC. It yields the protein CASSLNRGLGETQYF.

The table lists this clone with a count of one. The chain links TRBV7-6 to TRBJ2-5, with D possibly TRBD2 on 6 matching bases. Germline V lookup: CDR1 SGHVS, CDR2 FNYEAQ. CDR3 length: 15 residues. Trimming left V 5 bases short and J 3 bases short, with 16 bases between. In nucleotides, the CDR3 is TGTGCCAGCAGCCAAGATAGAGGAGGGGAAGAGACCCAGTACTTC. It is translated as CASSQDRGGEETQYF. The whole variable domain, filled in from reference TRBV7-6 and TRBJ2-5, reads GAGVSQSPRYKVTKRGQDVALRCDPISGHVSLYWYRQALGQGPEFLTYFNYEAQQDKSGLPNDRFSAERPEGSISTLTIQRTEQRDSAMYRCASSQDRGGEETQYFGPGTRLLVL.

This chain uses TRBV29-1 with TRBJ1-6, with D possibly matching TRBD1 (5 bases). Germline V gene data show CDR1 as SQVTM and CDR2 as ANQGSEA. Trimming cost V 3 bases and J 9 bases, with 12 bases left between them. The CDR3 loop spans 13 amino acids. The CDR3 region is CSVDRQGCSPLHF. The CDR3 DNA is TGCAGCGTTGACCGGCAGGGTTGTTCACCCCTCCACTTT. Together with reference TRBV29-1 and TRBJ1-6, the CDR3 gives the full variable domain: SAVISQKPSRDICQRGTSLTIQCQVDSQVTMMFWYRQQPGQSLTLIATANQGSEATYESGFVIDKFPISRPNLTFSTLTVSNMSPEDSSIYLCSVDRQGCSPLHFGNGTRLTVT.

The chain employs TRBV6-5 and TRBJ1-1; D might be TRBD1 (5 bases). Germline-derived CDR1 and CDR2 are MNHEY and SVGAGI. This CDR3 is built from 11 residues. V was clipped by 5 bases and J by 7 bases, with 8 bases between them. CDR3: CASSRDGEAFF. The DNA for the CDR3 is TGTGCCAGCAGTCGGGACGGTGAAGCTTTCTTT.

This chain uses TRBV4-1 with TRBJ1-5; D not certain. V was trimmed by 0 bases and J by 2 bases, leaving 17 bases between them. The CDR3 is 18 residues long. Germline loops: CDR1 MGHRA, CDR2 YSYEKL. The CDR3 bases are TGCGCCAGCAGCCAAGAATGGGCCGACGGGATTGGCAATCAGCCCCAGCATTTT. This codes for CASSQEWADGIGNQPQHF.

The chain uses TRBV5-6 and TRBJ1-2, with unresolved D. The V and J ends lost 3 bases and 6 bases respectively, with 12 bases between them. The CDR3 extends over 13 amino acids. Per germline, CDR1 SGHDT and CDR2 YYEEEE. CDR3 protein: CASSSNMGNGYTF. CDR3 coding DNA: TGTGCCAGCAGCTCGAACATGGGGAATGGCTACACCTTC.

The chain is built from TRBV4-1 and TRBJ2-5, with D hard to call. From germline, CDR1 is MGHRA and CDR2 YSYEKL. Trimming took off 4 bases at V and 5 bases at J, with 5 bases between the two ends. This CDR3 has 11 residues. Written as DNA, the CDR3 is TGCGCCAGCAGCCCAGGCGAGACCCAGTACTTC. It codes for CASSPGETQYF.

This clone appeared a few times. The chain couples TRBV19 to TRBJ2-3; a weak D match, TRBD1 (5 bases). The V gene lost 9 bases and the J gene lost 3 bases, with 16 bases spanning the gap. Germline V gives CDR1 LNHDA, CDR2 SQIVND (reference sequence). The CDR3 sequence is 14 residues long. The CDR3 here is CASSRGEWTDTQYF. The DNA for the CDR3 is TGTGCCAGCTCAAGGGGTGAGTGGACAGATACGCAGTATTTT.

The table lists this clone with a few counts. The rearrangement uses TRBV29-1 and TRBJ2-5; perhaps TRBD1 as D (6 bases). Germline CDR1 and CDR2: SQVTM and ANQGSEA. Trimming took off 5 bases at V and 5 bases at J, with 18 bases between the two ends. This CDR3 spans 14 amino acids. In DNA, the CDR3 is TGCAGCGTTATCCCGTCAGGGGTAGGGGAGACCCAGTACTTC. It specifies CSVIPSGVGETQYF.

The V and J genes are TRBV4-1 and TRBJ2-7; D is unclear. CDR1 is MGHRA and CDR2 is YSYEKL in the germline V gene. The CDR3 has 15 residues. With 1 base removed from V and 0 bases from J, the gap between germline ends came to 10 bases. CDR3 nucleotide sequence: TGCGCCAGCAGCCAAGTTGGACGGTACTCCTACGAGCAGTACTTC. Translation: CASSQVGRYSYEQYF.

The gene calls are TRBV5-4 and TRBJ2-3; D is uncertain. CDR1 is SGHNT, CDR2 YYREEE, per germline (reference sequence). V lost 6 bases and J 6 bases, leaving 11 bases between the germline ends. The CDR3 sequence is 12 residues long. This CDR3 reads CASTAGGDTQYF. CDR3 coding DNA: TGTGCCAGCACCGCCGGTGGGGATACGCAGTATTTT.

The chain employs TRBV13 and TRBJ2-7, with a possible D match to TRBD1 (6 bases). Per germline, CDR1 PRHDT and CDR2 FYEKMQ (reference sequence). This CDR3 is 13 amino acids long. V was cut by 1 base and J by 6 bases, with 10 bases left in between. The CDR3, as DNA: TGTGCCAGCAGCTTAGACAGGGCTGGCGAGCAGTACTTC. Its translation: CASSLDRAGEQYF. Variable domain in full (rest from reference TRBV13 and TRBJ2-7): AAGVIQSPRHLIKEKRETATLKCYPIPRHDTVYWYQQGPGQDPQFLISFYEKMQSDKGSIPDRFSAQQFSDYHSELNMSSLELGDSALYFCASSLDRAGEQYFGPGTRLTVT.

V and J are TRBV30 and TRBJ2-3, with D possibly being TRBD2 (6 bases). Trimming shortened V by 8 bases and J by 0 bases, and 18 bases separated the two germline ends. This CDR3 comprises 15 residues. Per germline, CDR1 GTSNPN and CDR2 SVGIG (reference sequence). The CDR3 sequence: CAGRIAASSTDTQYF. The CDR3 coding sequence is TGTGCCGGCCGTATAGCGGCATCTAGCACAGATACGCAGTATTTT.

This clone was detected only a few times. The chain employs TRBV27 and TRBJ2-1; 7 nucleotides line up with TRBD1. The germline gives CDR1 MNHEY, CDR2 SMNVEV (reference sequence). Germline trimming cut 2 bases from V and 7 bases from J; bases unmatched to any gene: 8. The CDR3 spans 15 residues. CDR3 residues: CASSLGRQGRNEQFF. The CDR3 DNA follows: TGTGCCAGCAGTTTAGGCCGACAGGGTAGGAATGAGCAGTTCTTC.